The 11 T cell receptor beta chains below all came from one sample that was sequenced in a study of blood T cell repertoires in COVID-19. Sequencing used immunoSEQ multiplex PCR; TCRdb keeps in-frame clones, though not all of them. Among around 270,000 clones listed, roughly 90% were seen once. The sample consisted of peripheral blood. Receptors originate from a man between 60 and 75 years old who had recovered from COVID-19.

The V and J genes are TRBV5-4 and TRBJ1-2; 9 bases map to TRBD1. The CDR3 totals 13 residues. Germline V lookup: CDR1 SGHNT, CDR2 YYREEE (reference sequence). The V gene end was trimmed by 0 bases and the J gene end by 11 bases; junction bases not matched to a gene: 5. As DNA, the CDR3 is TGTGCCAGCAGCTTGGGGACAGGGGTGGGGTACACCTTC. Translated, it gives CASSLGTGVGYTF. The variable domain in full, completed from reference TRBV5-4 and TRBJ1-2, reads ETGVTQSPTHLIKTRGQQVTLRCSSQSGHNTVSWYQQALGQGPQFIFQYYREEENGRGNFPPRFSGLQFPNYSSELNVNALELDDSALYLCASSLGTGVGYTFGSGTRLTVV.

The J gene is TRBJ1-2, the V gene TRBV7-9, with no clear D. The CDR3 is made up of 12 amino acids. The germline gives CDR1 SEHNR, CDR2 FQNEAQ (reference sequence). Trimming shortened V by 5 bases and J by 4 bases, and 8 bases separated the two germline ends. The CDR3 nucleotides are TGTGCCAGCAGCCCTAGAGCCTATGGCTACACCTTC. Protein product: CASSPRAYGYTF.

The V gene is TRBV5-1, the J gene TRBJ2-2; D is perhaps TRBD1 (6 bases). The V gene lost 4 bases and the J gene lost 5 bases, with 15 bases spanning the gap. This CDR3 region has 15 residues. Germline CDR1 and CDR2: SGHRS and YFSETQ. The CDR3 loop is CASSTATGATGELFF. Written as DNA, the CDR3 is TGCGCCAGCAGCACGGCGACAGGCGCTACCGGGGAGCTGTTTTTT.

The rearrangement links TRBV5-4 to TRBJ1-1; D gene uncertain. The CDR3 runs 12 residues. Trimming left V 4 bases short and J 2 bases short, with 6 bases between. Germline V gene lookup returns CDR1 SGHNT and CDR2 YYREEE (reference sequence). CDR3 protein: CASSPYNTEAFF. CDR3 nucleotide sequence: TGTGCCAGCAGCCCGTATAACACTGAAGCTTTCTTT.

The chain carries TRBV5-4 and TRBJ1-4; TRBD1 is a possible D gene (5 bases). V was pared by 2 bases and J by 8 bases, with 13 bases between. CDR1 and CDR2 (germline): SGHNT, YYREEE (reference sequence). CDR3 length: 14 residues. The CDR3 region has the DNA TGTGCCAGCAGCTTCTTTGGGGCTACGGAAAAACTGTTTTTT. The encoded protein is CASSFFGATEKLFF.

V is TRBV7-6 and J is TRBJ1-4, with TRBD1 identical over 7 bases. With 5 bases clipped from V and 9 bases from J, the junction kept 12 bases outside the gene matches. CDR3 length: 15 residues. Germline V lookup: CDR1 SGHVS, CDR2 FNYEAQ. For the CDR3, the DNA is TGTGCCAGCAGCAGAGAGACAGGGCTTCTCAAAAAACTGTTTTTT. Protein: CASSRETGLLKKLFF.

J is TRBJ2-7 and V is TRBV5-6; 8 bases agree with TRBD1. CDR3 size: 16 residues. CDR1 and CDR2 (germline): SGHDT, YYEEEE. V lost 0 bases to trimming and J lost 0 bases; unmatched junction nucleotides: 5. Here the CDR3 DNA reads TGTGCCAGCAGCTTGGATCAGGGGGCAGCCTCCTACGAGCAGTACTTC. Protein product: CASSLDQGAASYEQYF.

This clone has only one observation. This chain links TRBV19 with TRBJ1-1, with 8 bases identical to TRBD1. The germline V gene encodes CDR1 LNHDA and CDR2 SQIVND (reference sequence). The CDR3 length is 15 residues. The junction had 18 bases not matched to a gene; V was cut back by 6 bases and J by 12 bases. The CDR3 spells CASSHRSGQGASTFF. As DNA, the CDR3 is TGTGCCAGTAGCCATCGATCGGGGCAGGGGGCTTCAACTTTCTTT.

The CDR3 is CASSPPGLNEQFF. The CDR3 region has the DNA TGTGCCAGCTCACCACCTGGACTCAATGAGCAGTTCTTC. This chain uses TRBV18 with TRBJ2-1, with a possible D match to TRBD2 (5 bases). The V gene's germline CDR1 is KGHSH and CDR2 LQKENI. CDR3 length: 13 amino acids. The V and J ends lost 0 bases and 6 bases respectively, with 6 bases between them.

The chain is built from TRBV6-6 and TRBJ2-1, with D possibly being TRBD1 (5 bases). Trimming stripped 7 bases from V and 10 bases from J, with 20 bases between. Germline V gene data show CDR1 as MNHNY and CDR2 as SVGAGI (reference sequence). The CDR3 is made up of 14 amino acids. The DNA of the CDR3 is TGTGCCAGCAATCAGGGCCGGTCATTTCAGGAGCAGTTCTTC. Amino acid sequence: CASNQGRSFQEQFF.

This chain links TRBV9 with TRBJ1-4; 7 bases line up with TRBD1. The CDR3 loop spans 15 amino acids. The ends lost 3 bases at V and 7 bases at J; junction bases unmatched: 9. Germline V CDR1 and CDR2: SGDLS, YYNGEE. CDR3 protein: CASSAQQGRLEKLFF. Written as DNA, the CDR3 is TGTGCCAGCAGCGCTCAACAGGGGCGTCTTGAAAAACTGTTTTTT.